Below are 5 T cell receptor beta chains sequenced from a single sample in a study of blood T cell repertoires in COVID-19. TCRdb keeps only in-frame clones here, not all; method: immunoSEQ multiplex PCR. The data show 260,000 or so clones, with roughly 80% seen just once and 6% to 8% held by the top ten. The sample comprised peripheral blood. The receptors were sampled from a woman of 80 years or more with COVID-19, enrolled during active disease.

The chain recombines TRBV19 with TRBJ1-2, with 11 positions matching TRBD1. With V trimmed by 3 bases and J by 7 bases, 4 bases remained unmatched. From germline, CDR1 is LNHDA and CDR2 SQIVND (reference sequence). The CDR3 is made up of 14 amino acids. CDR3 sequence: CASSIGTGGRGYTF. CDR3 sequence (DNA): TGTGCCAGTAGTATCGGGACAGGGGGTCGTGGCTACACCTTC.

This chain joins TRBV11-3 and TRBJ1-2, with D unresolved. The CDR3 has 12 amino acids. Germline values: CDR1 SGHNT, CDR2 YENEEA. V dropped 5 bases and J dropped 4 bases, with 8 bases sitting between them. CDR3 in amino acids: CASSQSGYGYTF. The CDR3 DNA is TGTGCCAGCAGCCAATCGGGCTATGGCTACACCTTC.

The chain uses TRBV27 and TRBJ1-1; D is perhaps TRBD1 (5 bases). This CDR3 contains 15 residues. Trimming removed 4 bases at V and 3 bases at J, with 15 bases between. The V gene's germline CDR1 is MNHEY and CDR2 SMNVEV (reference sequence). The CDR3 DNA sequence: TGTGCCAGCAGTTCGGTAGGCCTAGGGGACACTGAAGCTTTCTTT. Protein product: CASSSVGLGDTEAFF.

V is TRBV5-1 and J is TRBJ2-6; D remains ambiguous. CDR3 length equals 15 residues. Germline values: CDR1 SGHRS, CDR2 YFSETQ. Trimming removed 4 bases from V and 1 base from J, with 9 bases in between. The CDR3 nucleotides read TGCGCCAGCAGCCCCGGTTCTTCTGGGGCCAACGTCCTGACTTTC. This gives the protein CASSPGSSGANVLTF.

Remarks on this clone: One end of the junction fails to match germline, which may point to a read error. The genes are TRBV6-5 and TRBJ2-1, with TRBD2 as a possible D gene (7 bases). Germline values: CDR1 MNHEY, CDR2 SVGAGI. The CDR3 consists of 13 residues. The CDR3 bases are TGTGCCAGCAACCCTTCGGGGGGCGGCGTATGGCTCTTC. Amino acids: CASNPSGGGVWLF.